The 13 T cell receptor beta chains in this list originate from one sample, sequenced in a study of blood T cell repertoires in COVID-19. Assay used: immunoSEQ multiplex PCR; TCRdb lists only in-frame clones, some missing. The repertoire holds 140,000 or so clones, with 70% to 80% as singletons. Material for sequencing was peripheral blood. The receptors stem from a man in his fifties or sixties with acute or convalescent COVID-19.

This clone has only one observation. This chain joins TRBV10-2 and TRBJ2-2, with 8 bases that match TRBD2. The ends lost 6 bases at V and 5 bases at J; junction bases unmatched: 14. The CDR3 has 17 residues. Germline lookup yields CDR1 WSHSY and CDR2 SAAADI. CDR3 residues: CASSQRTGGDVTGELFF. The CDR3 DNA reads as TGCGCCAGCAGCCAAAGGACGGGGGGGGATGTAACCGGGGAGCTGTTTTTT.

This chain links TRBV19 with TRBJ2-6; the D is unclear. CDR3 length: 19 residues. The germline V gene encodes CDR1 LNHDA and CDR2 SQIVND (reference sequence). Trimming shortened V by 3 bases and J by 0 bases, and 18 bases separated the two germline ends. CDR3 loop: CASSIRHGLGSSGANVLTF. The CDR3 nucleotides are TGTGCCAGTAGTATTAGACACGGTTTGGGCAGCTCTGGGGCCAACGTCCTGACTTTC.

The chain combines TRBV5-1 with TRBJ2-5; 8 bases align to TRBD2. CDR3 length equals 11 residues. V lost 4 bases to trimming and J lost 10 bases; unmatched junction nucleotides: 3. Per germline, CDR1 SGHRS and CDR2 YFSETQ. The CDR3 protein is CASSSGGDQYF. The CDR3 region has the DNA TGCGCCAGCAGCAGCGGGGGCGACCAGTACTTC.

The J gene is TRBJ2-3, the V gene TRBV5-1; 10 bases are shared with TRBD2. Germline-derived CDR1 and CDR2 are SGHRS and YFSETQ. The CDR3 runs to 16 residues. The trim removed 4 bases at V and 2 bases at J, leaving 7 bases unmatched. CDR3 nucleotides: TGCGCCAGCAGCATATTAGCGGGGGGCCCCACAGATACGCAGTATTTT. Protein product: CASSILAGGPTDTQYF.

The chain joins TRBV13 to TRBJ2-3, with 15 bases that match TRBD2. This CDR3 region has 21 residues. In germline, CDR1 is PRHDT, CDR2 FYEKMQ (reference sequence). The junction had 10 bases not matched to a gene; V was cut back by 0 bases and J by 0 bases. The CDR3 loop is CASSLGQDWTSGGGSTDTQYF. DNA for the CDR3: TGTGCCAGCAGCTTAGGCCAGGACTGGACTAGCGGGGGGGGTAGCACAGATACGCAGTATTTT. Full variable domain (outside the CDR3, taken from reference TRBV13 and TRBJ2-3): AAGVIQSPRHLIKEKRETATLKCYPIPRHDTVYWYQQGPGQDPQFLISFYEKMQSDKGSIPDRFSAQQFSDYHSELNMSSLELGDSALYFCASSLGQDWTSGGGSTDTQYFGPGTRLTVL.

V and J are TRBV27 and TRBJ2-7; 9 bases are a match to TRBD1. The V segment lost 8 bases and the J segment 3 bases; nucleotides outside the gene matches: 8. The germline V gene encodes CDR1 MNHEY and CDR2 SMNVEV (reference sequence). This CDR3 has 14 amino acids. The CDR3 nucleotides read TGTGCCAGCGCTGTCGGGACAGGGTTCTACGAGCAGTACTTC. As protein: CASAVGTGFYEQYF.

The chain joins TRBV5-1 to TRBJ2-1; D might be TRBD2 (5 bases). Trimming removed 0 bases at V and 3 bases at J, with 10 bases between. CDR3 length: 15 amino acids. Germline V lookup: CDR1 SGHRS, CDR2 YFSETQ. The CDR3 DNA reads as TGCGCCAGCAGCTTGGCCTCGGGAAGCTACAATGAGCAGTTCTTC. It is translated as CASSLASGSYNEQFF.

The chain joins TRBV3-1 (or the pseudogene TRBV3-2) to TRBJ2-3, with D uncertain. CDR1 and CDR2 (germline): LGHDT, YNNKEL (reference sequence). The CDR3 is 11 residues long. Trimming shortened V by 8 bases and J by 4 bases, and 7 bases separated the two germline ends. CDR3 in DNA: TGTGCCAGCGAGGTTTCAGATACGCAGTATTTT. Residues: CASEVSDTQYF.

The DNA for the CDR3 is TGTGCCAGCAGCCGGACTAGCGGGGGGGAAGATACGCAGTATTTT. It codes for CASSRTSGGEDTQYF. The V call is TRBV11-1, the J call TRBJ2-3; 15 bases match TRBD2. The CDR3 loop spans 15 amino acids. J lost 5 bases, V lost 5 bases, and 2 bases had no gene match. Germline CDR1 SGHAT, CDR2 FQDESV (reference sequence).

This clone was seen once. The CDR3 sequence is CASSVAGSGETQYF. DNA for the CDR3: TGTGCCAGCAGCGTAGCAGGTTCGGGGGAGACCCAGTACTTC. This chain uses TRBV9 with TRBJ2-5, with D possibly being TRBD2 (5 bases). Trimming took off 0 bases at V and 5 bases at J, with 11 bases between the two ends. This CDR3 contains 14 residues. Germline V gene sequence: CDR1 SGDLS, CDR2 YYNGEE.

The chain recombines TRBV7-3 with TRBJ2-2, with a weak D call TRBD1 (6 bases). From germline, CDR1 is SGHTA and CDR2 FQGTGA. The V and J ends lost 0 bases and 4 bases respectively, with 6 bases between them. The CDR3 is 14 amino acids. CDR3: CASSLTDSTGELFF. As DNA, the CDR3 is TGTGCCAGCAGCTTAACGGACAGCACCGGGGAGCTGTTTTTT.

This chain links TRBV6-6 with TRBJ1-1; D call uncertain. CDR1 and CDR2 (germline): MNHNY, SVGAGI (reference sequence). CDR3 length: 11 residues. V shed 5 bases and J shed 5 bases, with 6 bases lying between them. CDR3 amino acids: CASSMETEAFF. The DNA for the CDR3 is TGTGCCAGCAGTATGGAGACTGAAGCTTTCTTT.

The chain recombines TRBV10-3 with TRBJ1-2, with TRBD1 matching 8 bases. Germline CDR1 reads ENHRY; CDR2 reads SYGVKD. The CDR3 extends over 15 amino acids. V dropped 2 bases and J dropped 4; count of bases not matched to a gene: 6. The CDR3 DNA reads as TGTGCCATCAGTGAGATTACAGGGGGGGTCTATGGCTACACCTTC. Encoded protein: CAISEITGGVYGYTF.